Each of the 31 T cell receptor beta chains below was sequenced from the same sample in a study of OX40 agonist ivuxolimab in advanced cancers. Clones were read by immunoSEQ multiplex PCR, and TCRdb kept only the in-frame ones, dropping some. The table records 70,000 to 95,000 clones, roughly 94% of them present only once. This specimen consisted of CD4+ or CD8+ T cells sorted from blood, obtained in a trial of the OX40 agonist ivuxolimab. These receptors all come from an adult with an advanced solid tumor such as melanoma, head and neck, liver or kidney cancer.

In DNA form, the CDR3 reads TGTGCCAGCTTGGACACTTCCTACGAGCAGTACTTC. This codes for CASLDTSYEQYF. V usage is TRBV6-6 and J usage is TRBJ2-7; tentatively, D is TRBD1 (5 bases). V lost 8 bases, J lost 1 base, and 9 bases lay in between. Germline CDR1 is MNHNY and CDR2 is SVGAGI (reference sequence). CDR3 length: 12 residues.

The chain uses TRBV7-3 and TRBJ1-1; maybe TRBD1 (5 bases). CDR3 size: 15 residues. Trimming cost V 3 bases and J 1 base, with 12 bases left between them. Germline V lookup: CDR1 SGHTA, CDR2 FQGTGA. The CDR3 sequence is CASSFADSQNTEAFF. CDR3 sequence (DNA): TGTGCCAGCAGCTTTGCAGACAGCCAGAACACTGAAGCTTTCTTT. Using reference TRBV7-3 and TRBJ1-1 for the parts outside the CDR3, the full variable domain is GAGVSQTPSNKVTEKGKYVELRCDPISGHTALYWYRQSLGQGPEFLIYFQGTGAADDSGLPNDRFFAVRPEGSVSTLKIQRTERGDSAVYLCASSFADSQNTEAFFGQGTRLTVV.

This clone was counted once. J is TRBJ2-3 and V is TRBV6-6; tentatively, D is TRBD1 or TRBD2 (5 bases each). CDR1 is MNHNY and CDR2 is SVGAGI in the germline V gene (reference sequence). The length of the CDR3 is 15 residues. The V end lost 5 bases, the J end lost 2 bases, and 14 bases lay between the germline ends. As DNA, the CDR3 is TGTGCCAGCAGTGAGGGACGGTACTACACAGATACGCAGTATTTT. It translates to CASSEGRYYTDTQYF.

With regard to this clone: At one end, the junction sequence differs from germline, possibly due to a read error. CDR3 loop: CASSQDGHNYGYTF. The CDR3 nucleotides are TGCGCCAGCAGCCAAGATGGACATAACTATGGCTACACCTTC. The chain has TRBV5-4 and TRBJ1-2, with D perhaps TRBD1 (5 bases). The CDR3 runs 14 residues. Germline CDR1 reads SGHNT; CDR2 reads YYREEE (reference sequence).

The chain links TRBV5-8 to TRBJ2-7; the D gene is possibly TRBD2 (5 bases). V shed 3 bases and J shed 0 bases, with 13 bases lying between them. This CDR3 spans 15 amino acids. CDR1 and CDR2 from the germline V gene are SGHTS and YDEGEE. The CDR3 DNA reads TGTGCCAGCAGCTGGGAGCACCGGAGCTCCTACGAGCAGTACTTC. Its protein is CASSWEHRSSYEQYF.

This clone came up once. This chain connects TRBV19 to TRBJ2-7; a possible D gene is TRBD1 (7 bases). Germline CDR1 reads LNHDA; CDR2 reads SQIVND (reference sequence). The V end was cut by 2 bases, the J end by 5 bases, with 16 bases between. This CDR3 is built from 15 residues. The CDR3 is CASSIYGPGGNEQYF. The CDR3 DNA follows: TGTGCCAGTAGTATATATGGGCCAGGGGGGAACGAGCAGTACTTC.

The genes are TRBV27 and TRBJ1-1, with D possibly matching TRBD1 (6 bases). Germline-derived CDR1 and CDR2 are MNHEY and SMNVEV (reference sequence). The CDR3 is made up of 16 amino acids. V dropped 6 bases and J dropped 0 bases, with 17 bases sitting between them. In DNA form, the CDR3 reads TGTGCCAGCAGCTGGGGGGGAGGACAGATGAACACTGAAGCTTTCTTT. Protein: CASSWGGGQMNTEAFF.

The rearrangement links TRBV6-1 to TRBJ2-7; perhaps TRBD1 as D (5 bases). The CDR3 extends over 13 amino acids. V lost 5 bases to trimming and J lost 2 bases, with 10 bases between them. The germline CDR1 and CDR2 sequences are MNHNS and SASEGT. The CDR3 DNA reads TGTGCCAGCAGTCCAGGGATAACCTACGAGCAGTACTTC. It is translated as CASSPGITYEQYF.

This chain uses TRBV11-2 with TRBJ2-3, with 10 bases fitting TRBD2. The CDR3 has 16 residues. J gave up 4 bases and V 5 bases, and 9 bases lay outside the gene matches. The V gene's germline CDR1 is SGHAT and CDR2 FQNNGV. CDR3 sequence: CASSPDLAGGPDTQYF. The DNA of the CDR3 is TGTGCCAGCAGCCCTGATTTAGCGGGAGGTCCAGATACGCAGTATTTT. Full variable domain (missing parts from reference TRBV11-2 and TRBJ2-3): EAGVAQSPRYKIIEKRQSVAFWCNPISGHATLYWYQQILGQGPKLLIQFQNNGVVDDSQLPKDRFSAERLKGVDSTLKIQPAKLEDSAVYLCASSPDLAGGPDTQYFGPGTRLTVL.

J is TRBJ1-1 and V is TRBV27; 7 positions agree with TRBD1. The length of the CDR3 is 19 residues. With 0 bases clipped from V and 0 bases from J, the junction kept 13 bases outside the gene matches. Germline CDR1 MNHEY, CDR2 SMNVEV (reference sequence). CDR3 sequence: CASSLSGQQPNNLNTEAFF. The CDR3 bases are TGTGCCAGCAGTTTATCGGGACAGCAACCGAATAATTTGAACACTGAAGCTTTCTTT.

The chain combines TRBV28 with TRBJ2-7; weak D call: TRBD1 (5 bases). The CDR3 runs to 12 residues. The V and J ends lost 4 bases and 3 bases respectively, with 7 bases between them. The germline V gene encodes CDR1 MDHEN and CDR2 SYDVKM. DNA for the CDR3: TGTGCCAGCAGTTACGACAGCTACGAGCAGTACTTC. This gives the protein CASSYDSYEQYF.

CDR3 bases: TGTGCCTCCGGGAGGGAGGTCCCGAACACCGGGGAGCTGTTTTTT. As protein: CASGREVPNTGELFF. V is TRBV6-5 and J is TRBJ2-2, with 8 positions matching TRBD2. Germline CDR1 MNHEY, CDR2 SVGAGI. V lost 11 bases to trimming and J lost 0 bases; unmatched junction nucleotides: 8. This CDR3 is built from 15 residues.

This rearrangement joins TRBV28 to TRBJ1-1, with D possibly matching TRBD1 (6 bases). The CDR3 runs to 15 residues. Trimming left V 2 bases short and J 2 bases short, with 12 bases between. The germline V gene encodes CDR1 MDHEN and CDR2 SYDVKM. The DNA of the CDR3 is TGTGCCAGCAGTTTAAGGGGGGACTTCAACACTGAAGCTTTCTTT. This codes for CASSLRGDFNTEAFF.

This clone appeared a single time. CDR3 region: CATANTDGQIGNTIYF. The CDR3 DNA sequence: TGTGCCACCGCCAATACCGACGGCCAAATCGGAAACACCATATATTTT. The chain links TRBV15 to TRBJ1-3, with D hard to call. V shed 8 bases and J shed 4 bases, with 21 bases lying between them. The CDR3 is 16 residues long. Germline loops: CDR1 LNHNV, CDR2 YYDKDF (reference sequence).

The V and J genes are TRBV2 and TRBJ1-1; D is ambiguous. Germline V CDR1 and CDR2: SNHLY, FYNNEI. The CDR3 has 14 amino acids. V lost 7 bases and J lost 5, with 17 bases in between. CDR3 DNA: TGTGCCAGCATTTCTGACATCTTGGGGACTGAAGCTTTCTTT. Its protein is CASISDILGTEAFF.

V gene TRBV27 combines with J gene TRBJ2-1; 10 bases are a match to TRBD2. CDR1 and CDR2 from the germline V gene are MNHEY and SMNVEV (reference sequence). J lost 8 bases, V lost 5 bases, and 9 bases had no gene match. This CDR3 spans 15 amino acids. The CDR3 is CASSSLAGVPDEQFF. CDR3 nucleotide sequence: TGTGCCAGCAGTAGCCTAGCGGGAGTGCCGGATGAGCAGTTCTTC.

This CDR3 is CATSRVGQASYEQYF. The CDR3 nucleotides are TGTGCCACCAGCAGAGTTGGGCAGGCCTCCTACGAGCAGTACTTC. The rearrangement links TRBV15 to TRBJ2-7; D is ambiguous. The V gene lost 1 base and the J gene lost 0 bases, with 10 bases spanning the gap. The CDR3 covers 15 residues. The germline CDR1 and CDR2 sequences are LNHNV and YYDKDF (reference sequence).

The rearrangement uses TRBV10-1 and TRBJ1-1, with D tentatively TRBD1 (5 bases). Germline V lookup: CDR1 WNHNN, CDR2 SYGVQD (reference sequence). Trimming left V 3 bases short and J 3 bases short, with 11 bases between. The CDR3 is made up of 14 amino acids. The CDR3 sequence is CASSDPKGDTEAFF. The CDR3 DNA reads TGCGCCAGCAGTGACCCCAAAGGGGACACTGAAGCTTTCTTT.

The chain recombines TRBV4-3 with TRBJ2-1, with 7 bases that match TRBD2. V was clipped by 0 bases and J by 3 bases; unmatched bases: 5. The CDR3 extends over 16 amino acids. Looked up from germline, CDR1 is LGHNA and CDR2 is YSLEER. CDR3: CASSQDQASGYNEQFF. The CDR3 DNA reads as TGCGCCAGCAGCCAAGATCAGGCTAGCGGCTACAATGAGCAGTTCTTC.

V is TRBV27 and J is TRBJ2-3; no clear D. V dropped 5 bases and J dropped 0 bases, with 15 bases sitting between them. This CDR3 has 16 amino acids. Germline CDR1 is MNHEY and CDR2 is SMNVEV (reference sequence). The CDR3 sequence: CASSGQDGDSTDTQYF. In DNA, the CDR3 is TGTGCCAGCAGTGGGCAGGACGGCGATAGCACAGATACGCAGTATTTT.

The V gene is TRBV7-9, the J gene TRBJ1-2; possible D gene TRBD1, 6 bases. Trimming took off 1 base at V and 2 bases at J, with 20 bases between the two ends. The CDR3 sequence is 18 residues long. In germline, CDR1 is SEHNR, CDR2 FQNEAQ (reference sequence). In nucleotides, the CDR3 is TGTGCCAGCAGCTTAGGGAGGACCAGGGGCGCCCCAAACTATGGCTACACCTTC. Its protein is CASSLGRTRGAPNYGYTF. Looking up the rest from reference TRBV7-9 and TRBJ1-2 gives the full variable domain: DTGVSQNPRHKITKRGQNVTFRCDPISEHNRLYWYRQTLGQGPEFLTYFQNEAQLEKSRLLSDRFSAERPKGSFSTLEIQRTEQGDSAMYLCASSLGRTRGAPNYGYTFGSGTRLTVV.

The V gene is TRBV2, the J gene TRBJ2-3, with a tentative D call TRBD2 (5 bases). V lost 7 bases and J lost 0, with 14 bases in between. This CDR3 is 15 amino acids long. From germline, CDR1 is SNHLY and CDR2 FYNNEI. CDR3 amino acids: CASNGGSTSTDTQYF. The CDR3 bases are TGTGCCAGCAACGGTGGGAGCACGAGCACAGATACGCAGTATTTT. Drawing the rest from reference TRBV2 and TRBJ2-3, the complete variable domain is EPEVTQTPSHQVTQMGQEVILRCVPISNHLYFYWYRQILGQKVEFLVSFYNNEISEKSEIFDDQFSVERPDGSNFTLKIRSTKLEDSAMYFCASNGGSTSTDTQYFGPGTRLTVL.

The chain carries TRBV28 and TRBJ1-4; the match to TRBD1 covers 9 bases. The CDR3 is made up of 14 amino acids. Germline CDR1 MDHEN, CDR2 SYDVKM. V was pared by 3 bases and J by 6 bases, with 2 bases of the junction left unmatched. The CDR3 here is CASSLRQGDEKLFF. The CDR3 region has the DNA TGTGCCAGCAGTTTGAGACAGGGGGATGAAAAACTGTTTTTT.

V is TRBV4-3 and J is TRBJ2-1, with a tentative D call TRBD2 (6 bases). Trimming cost V 4 bases and J 2 bases, with 12 bases left between them. Germline assignment: CDR1 LGHNA and CDR2 YSLEER. The CDR3 has 15 residues. The CDR3 protein is CASSLYAGTYNEQFF. The CDR3 nucleotides read TGCGCCAGCAGCCTTTATGCGGGGACCTACAATGAGCAGTTCTTC.

This sequence joins TRBV4-3 and TRBJ2-7, with D unclear. Germline-derived CDR1 and CDR2 are LGHNA and YSLEER. V dropped 0 bases and J dropped 4 bases, with 7 bases sitting between them. This CDR3 spans 13 amino acids. DNA of the CDR3: TGCGCCAGCAGCCAAGAGAGAAGTTACGAGCAGTACTTC. It codes for CASSQERSYEQYF.

This chain connects TRBV19 to TRBJ1-5, with TRBD1 matching over 7 bases. Germline V gives CDR1 LNHDA, CDR2 SQIVND (reference sequence). The junction had 8 bases not matched to a gene; V was cut back by 0 bases and J by 3 bases. This CDR3 comprises 17 residues. The CDR3 spells CASSIDPGTATNQPQHF. The CDR3 region has the DNA TGTGCCAGTAGTATAGACCCGGGGACAGCCACCAATCAGCCCCAGCATTTT.

V usage is TRBV7-7 and J usage is TRBJ2-2; 7 positions agree with TRBD1. The ends lost 8 bases at V and 1 base at J; junction bases unmatched: 1. This CDR3 contains 13 residues. CDR1 is SSHAT and CDR2 is FNYEAQ in the germline V gene (reference sequence). The CDR3 is CASRQGNTGELFF. The CDR3 DNA is TGTGCCAGCCGACAGGGGAACACCGGGGAGCTGTTTTTT.

The chain uses TRBV5-1 and TRBJ1-1, with 7 bases that match TRBD1. J gave up 0 bases and V 2 bases, and 4 bases lay outside the gene matches. CDR3 length equals 15 residues. Germline V gene data show CDR1 as SGHRS and CDR2 as YFSETQ. DNA of the CDR3: TGCGCCAGCAGCTTCACCGGGACAGTGAACACTGAAGCTTTCTTT. Translating it yields CASSFTGTVNTEAFF.

This chain connects TRBV4-1 to TRBJ1-5; D is unresolved. The CDR3 runs 15 residues. Trimming stripped 1 base from V and 5 bases from J, with 12 bases between. CDR1 is MGHRA, CDR2 YSYEKL, per germline. The chain's CDR3 is CASSQAIGPYQPQHF. In DNA, the CDR3 is TGCGCCAGCAGCCAAGCCATCGGGCCTTATCAGCCCCAGCATTTT.

This chain uses TRBV4-3 with TRBJ2-1, with 8 bases lining up with TRBD1. Germline CDR1 and CDR2: LGHNA and YSLEER. The junction had 14 bases not matched to a gene; V was cut back by 0 bases and J by 7 bases. The CDR3 extends over 18 amino acids. CDR3 coding DNA: TGCGCCAGCAGCCAAGATAGTGTTGGGACAGGAGCACAGAATGAGCAGTTCTTC. As protein: CASSQDSVGTGAQNEQFF.

The J gene is TRBJ2-1, the V gene TRBV27; the D is unclear. CDR3 size: 13 residues. Per germline, CDR1 MNHEY and CDR2 SMNVEV (reference sequence). V lost 4 bases and J lost 5, with 9 bases in between. CDR3 nucleotides: TGTGCCAGCAGTTCTAACCGGGACAATGAGCAGTTCTTC. It specifies CASSSNRDNEQFF.